A selection of T cell receptor beta chains follows, all from one sample in a study of Graves' ophthalmopathy and Graves' hyperthyroidism. Using its own MiXCR run on the multiplex PCR reads, TCRdb lists one record per CDR3 protein. The top ten hold around 19% of the sample, which has 40,000 to 50,000 distinct CDR3 sequences, about 51% seen once. Specimen: peripheral blood. The receptors were gathered from an adult man with Graves' ophthalmopathy. Both conserved end residues are trimmed from each CDR3.

j_gene: TRBJ1-1; v_gene: TRBV7-9; CDR3aa: ASSPDSNTEAF
j_gene: TRBJ1-4; v_gene: TRBV20-1; CDR3aa: SAPQANEKLF
j_gene: TRBJ2-5; v_gene: TRBV6-6; CDR3aa: ASSYGRGETQY
j_gene: TRBJ2-7; v_gene: TRBV5-1; CDR3aa: ASSLDPRRDYEQY
j_gene: TRBJ2-1; v_gene: TRBV10-3; CDR3aa: AISEVRPNYNEQF
j_gene: TRBJ2-7; v_gene: TRBV20-1; CDR3aa: SATTGTYEQY
j_gene: TRBJ2-1; v_gene: TRBV7-8; CDR3aa: ASSMRDHGGDEQF
j_gene: TRBJ2-2; v_gene: TRBV7-6; CDR3aa: ASSLYTTGELF
j_gene: TRBJ1-6; v_gene: TRBV20-1; CDR3aa: SARDRPGNYNSPLH
j_gene: .; v_gene: TRBV20-1; CDR3aa: SARGHYNEQF
j_gene: TRBJ2-5; v_gene: TRBV19; CDR3aa: ASSIGGRGGGQETQY
j_gene: TRBJ2-3; v_gene: TRBV28; CDR3aa: ASRLLAGGTTDTQY
j_gene: TRBJ1-2; v_gene: TRBV10-3; CDR3aa: AIGTGQANYGYT
j_gene: TRBJ2-7; v_gene: TRBV7-2; CDR3aa: ASSLLGTSGSGDEQY
j_gene: TRBJ1-1; v_gene: TRBV12-3/TRBV12-4; CDR3aa: ASSSIGQHTEAF